The clone carrying this T cell receptor (beta chain) has a single count. Sequencing used immunoSEQ multiplex PCR; TCRdb keeps in-frame clones, though not all of them. The data hold more than 75,000 clones, with more than 85% observed a single time. The data are from a study of radiotherapy plus CTLA-4 blockade in lung cancer. Germline V gene lookup returns CDR1 ENHRY and CDR2 SYGVKD. This CDR3 contains 17 residues. Trimming cost V 7 bases and J 0 bases; bases outside gene matches: 4. The TCR sequence derives from a human donor with non-small cell lung cancer who had stable disease on radiotherapy plus ipilimumab. This sample comprised peripheral blood, obtained from a patient treated with radiotherapy plus ipilimumab. This chain links TRBV10-3 with TRBJ2-2, with 14 positions matching TRBD2. The CDR3 DNA reads as TGTGCCATCACTCGACTAGCGGGAGGGGCGAACACCGGGGAGCTGTTTTTT. It codes for CAITRLAGGANTGELFF.